These 21 T cell receptor beta chains originate from one sample sequenced in a study of human T cells and chemical hapten exposure. Indicated time point: patch test 2, 6 weeks after DPC sensitization. Treatment reported: therapeutic diphenylcyclopropenone sensitization with weekly scalp DPC. TCRdb fed the RACE reads into MiXCR, producing one record per CDR3 protein. This table holds around 360,000 distinct CDR3 sequences, about 6% found once. The specimen comprised whole blood, sampled in connection with sensitization to the hapten diphenylcyclopropenone (DPC). These TCRs come from a woman under 30 with alopecia areata. Some clones in this sample may be carry-over from other donors' samples.

The chain couples TRBV20-1 to TRBJ1-2; a possible D gene is TRBD1 (6 bases). The ends were cut back, 3 bases at V and 4 bases at J, with 9 bases in the middle. Germline lookup yields CDR1 DFQATT and CDR2 SNEGSKA (reference sequence). This CDR3 comprises 12 residues. CDR3 sequence reads: CSARPRGYGYTF. The CDR3 region has the DNA TGCAGTGCTAGGCCCAGGGGCTATGGCTACACCTTC.

J is TRBJ1-6 and V is TRBV28; TRBD1 aligns across 7 bases. The CDR3 is 18 amino acids. CDR1 is MDHEN, CDR2 SYDVKM, per germline. The ends lost 3 bases at V and 9 bases at J; junction bases unmatched: 17. CDR3 protein: CASSFITSPGGGGSPLHF. CDR3 nucleotide sequence: TGTGCCAGCAGTTTCATCACCTCACCGGGAGGGGGCGGTTCACCCCTCCACTTT.

This clonotype was found a few times. V and J are TRBV28 and TRBJ1-1, with a weak D call TRBD1 (5 bases). The germline gives CDR1 MDHEN, CDR2 SYDVKM. The CDR3 length is 13 residues. Trimming stripped 6 bases from V and 9 bases from J, with 17 bases between. As DNA, the CDR3 is TGTGCCAGCAGCTCTAATCCTCTGGGGCAAGCTTTCTTT. Protein sequence: CASSSNPLGQAFF. Drawing the rest from reference TRBV28 and TRBJ1-1, the complete variable domain is DVKVTQSSRYLVKRTGEKVFLECVQDMDHENMFWYRQDPGLGLRLIYFSYDVKMKEKGDIPEGYSVSREKKERFSLILESASTNQTSMYLCASSSNPLGQAFFGQGTRLTVV.

CDR3 sequence: CSARDETEAFF. CDR3 coding DNA: TGCAGTGCTAGAGATGAAACTGAAGCTTTCTTT. The V gene is TRBV20-1, the J gene TRBJ1-1, with D unresolved. The CDR3 is 11 residues long. Trimming took 0 bases from V and 5 from J, leaving 4 bases between them. Germline V gene data show CDR1 as DFQATT and CDR2 as SNEGSKA (reference sequence).

This clonotype was recorded many times. The J gene is TRBJ1-2, the V gene TRBV2, with TRBD1 identical over 7 bases. CDR1 and CDR2 from the germline V gene are SNHLY and FYNNEI. The CDR3 is 13 amino acids. The V segment lost 7 bases and the J segment 2 bases; nucleotides outside the gene matches: 4. This chain's CDR3 is CASTPDRNYGYTF. Here the CDR3 DNA reads TGTGCCAGCACCCCGGACAGGAACTATGGCTACACCTTC.

This clonotype was picked up a small number of times. The chain is built from TRBV5-1 and TRBJ1-2; no firm D call. The CDR3 is 15 amino acids. Germline V lookup: CDR1 SGHRS, CDR2 YFSETQ. V was clipped by 2 bases and J by 0 bases, with 11 bases between them. The CDR3 nucleotides are TGCGCCAGCAGCTTATCCGGGCTAACTAACTATGGCTACACCTTC. It codes for CASSLSGLTNYGYTF. The whole variable domain, remainder taken from reference TRBV5-1 and TRBJ1-2, is KAGVTQTPRYLIKTRGQQVTLSCSPISGHRSVSWYQQTPGQGLQFLFEYFSETQRNKGNFPGRFSGRQFSNSRSEMNVSTLELGDSALYLCASSLSGLTNYGYTFGSGTRLTVV.

The gene calls are TRBV9 and TRBJ2-3; no definite D call. The CDR3 is 13 residues long. The V end was cut by 0 bases, the J end by 3 bases, with 5 bases between. Germline V gives CDR1 SGDLS, CDR2 YYNGEE. The CDR3 nucleotides are TGTGCCAGCAGCGTAGACTGGACAGATACGCAGTATTTT. Its protein product is CASSVDWTDTQYF.

The sample holds many counts of this clonotype. In DNA, the CDR3 is TGTGCCAGCAGCACCGCAGGACAGGCCCTTTCTGGAAACACCATATATTTT. Amino acids: CASSTAGQALSGNTIYF. The J gene is TRBJ1-3, the V gene TRBV9; TRBD1 matches at 7 bases. Germline trimming cut 4 bases from V and 1 base from J; bases unmatched to any gene: 11. The germline gives CDR1 SGDLS, CDR2 YYNGEE. The CDR3 is 17 amino acids.

This clonotype was seen many times. This chain connects TRBV7-8 to TRBJ2-5, with D tentatively TRBD1 (5 bases). The CDR3 totals 13 residues. In germline, CDR1 is SGHVS, CDR2 FQNEAQ. V lost 5 bases, J lost 2 bases, and 9 bases lay in between. As DNA, the CDR3 is TGTGCCAGCAGCCCGAGACAGCAAGAGACCCAGTACTTC. It yields the protein CASSPRQQETQYF.

This clonotype appeared a few times. This sequence joins TRBV7-2 and TRBJ2-5; D is uncertain. The CDR3 sequence is 14 residues long. Germline-derived CDR1 and CDR2 are SGHTA and FQGNSA. Trimming left V 2 bases short and J 1 base short, with 8 bases between. The CDR3 sequence is CASSLSAFQETQYF. The DNA for the CDR3 is TGTGCCAGCAGCTTATCAGCGTTCCAAGAGACCCAGTACTTC.

This clonotype occurred a few times. CDR3 region: CASSKTAANEKLFF. The CDR3 nucleotides read TGTGCCAGCAGTAAGACAGCGGCTAATGAAAAACTGTTTTTT. This sequence joins TRBV6-6 and TRBJ1-4; D is possibly TRBD1 (5 bases). Germline assignment: CDR1 MNHNY and CDR2 SVGAGI (reference sequence). Trimming cost V 5 bases and J 3 bases, with 10 bases left between them. CDR3 length equals 14 residues.

The genes are TRBV6-2 or TRBV6-3 and TRBJ2-3; no firm D call. CDR3 length equals 17 residues. Germline CDR1 reads MNHEY; CDR2 reads SVGEGT. V lost 0 bases, J lost 2 bases, and 15 bases lay in between. CDR3 nucleotide sequence: TGTGCCAGCAGTTACTCGAGGTCCGACACCAACACAGATACGCAGTATTTT. Its protein is CASSYSRSDTNTDTQYF.

The V call is TRBV6-2 or TRBV6-3, the J call TRBJ1-1; D possibly corresponds to TRBD1 (6 bases). This CDR3 contains 15 residues. The germline V gene has CDR1 MNHEY and CDR2 SVGEGT. Trimming took off 6 bases at V and 5 bases at J, with 19 bases between the two ends. The CDR3 is CASSNKGGAGTEAFF. The CDR3 nucleotides are TGTGCCAGCAGCAACAAGGGGGGCGCAGGGACTGAAGCTTTCTTT.

In its sample, this clonotype was seen many times. The J gene is TRBJ1-6, the V gene TRBV20-1; D is perhaps TRBD1 (5 bases). CDR1 is DFQATT and CDR2 is SNEGSKA in the germline V gene (reference sequence). V lost 3 bases to trimming and J lost 10 bases, with 13 bases between them. CDR3 length: 13 amino acids. CDR3 coding DNA: TGCAGTGCTAGTTCCAGGGAGAGCTCACCCCTCCACTTT. Protein sequence: CSASSRESSPLHF.

The chain links TRBV7-9 to TRBJ1-1; no firm D call. The germline V gene encodes CDR1 SEHNR and CDR2 FQNEAQ (reference sequence). Trimming took off 5 bases at V and 6 bases at J, with 7 bases between the two ends. The CDR3 runs to 11 residues. The CDR3 protein is CASSPTSEAFF. The DNA of the CDR3 is TGTGCCAGCAGCCCGACTTCTGAAGCTTTCTTT.

The chain has TRBV6-1 and TRBJ2-3, with 14 bases identical to TRBD2. Trimming removed 0 bases from V and 4 bases from J; junction bases left unmatched: 9. The CDR3 has 19 amino acids. Germline loops: CDR1 MNHNS, CDR2 SASEGT. CDR3 sequence: CASSEARWTSGGFSDTQYF. The CDR3 nucleotides are TGTGCCAGCAGTGAAGCGCGGTGGACTAGCGGGGGGTTTTCAGATACGCAGTATTTT.

This clonotype was observed a few times. The V call is TRBV6-5, the J call TRBJ1-6; maybe TRBD1 (5 bases). Germline V gene sequence: CDR1 MNHEY, CDR2 SVGAGI. This CDR3 spans 15 amino acids. Trimming pared 0 bases from V and 7 bases from J, leaving 10 bases between. The CDR3 bases are TGTGCCAGCAGTTACTCGAGGGGCGCGAATTCACCCCTCCACTTT. Its translation: CASSYSRGANSPLHF.

The chain employs TRBV10-3 and TRBJ1-1; weak D call: TRBD1 (5 bases). Looked up from germline, CDR1 is ENHRY and CDR2 is SYGVKD. V lost 10 bases, J lost 5 bases, and 17 bases lay in between. The CDR3 sequence is 13 residues long. CDR3 coding DNA: TGTGCCACAGGGAATGCAGGGATTACTGAAGCTTTCTTT. Amino acid sequence: CATGNAGITEAFF.

This clonotype was detected only a few times. V is TRBV14 and J is TRBJ2-7, with 9 bases matching TRBD1. The CDR3 consists of 15 residues. V trimming: 3 bases; J trimming: 4 bases; junction bases outside the gene matches: 7. Germline V CDR1 and CDR2: SGHDN, FVKESK. The CDR3 nucleotides read TGTGCCAGCAGCCAGCCGGGACAGGGATATTACGAGCAGTACTTC. This gives the protein CASSQPGQGYYEQYF.

The V call is TRBV5-5, the J call TRBJ2-3, with 12 bases aligning to TRBD2. V lost 2 bases and J lost 5; bases outside the gene matches: 6. The CDR3 loop spans 16 amino acids. Germline loops: CDR1 SGHKS, CDR2 YYEKEE (reference sequence). The CDR3 DNA reads as TGTGCCAGCAGCTTACCTAGCGGGGGGGCCAAAGATACGCAGTATTTT. Residues: CASSLPSGGAKDTQYF.

A note on this clonotype: At one of its ends the junction is not consistent with the germline gene, which may arise from a read error. This chain joins TRBV5-5 and TRBJ2-7; 10 bases fit TRBD2. The CDR3 is 15 residues long. Germline lookup yields CDR1 SGHKS and CDR2 YYEKEE (reference sequence). As DNA, the CDR3 is TGTGCCAGCAGCTTGGGGACTAGCGGTCCCTACGGGCAGTACTTC. Protein sequence: CASSLGTSGPYGQYF.